The clone carrying this T cell receptor beta chain came up a few times. Amplification of TCR beta CDR3 regions was performed using RNA transcripts as template. RT-PCR in the first round (using the HTBI primer set) targeted the TCR CDR3. TCRdb recomputed calls from the multiplex PCR reads with MiXCR, one row per CDR3 protein. Of roughly 300,000 distinct CDR3 sequences in the sample, approximately 15% were seen once. This specimen belongs to a study of T cells in Graves' hyperthyroidism and ophthalmopathy. The diagnostic basis comprised clinical symptoms, serum thyroxine and TRAb, thyroid ultrasound and orbital computed tomography. Germline V lookup: CDR1 SGHDN, CDR2 FVKESK. V was clipped by 8 bases and J by 6 bases, with 11 bases between them. The CDR3 sequence is 11 residues long.

This TCR was recovered from a woman aged 25 to 45 with Graves' hyperthyroidism. The rearrangement joins TRBV14 to TRBJ2-7; D uncertain. Sequenced sample: blood. CDR3 in DNA: TGTGCCAGCGGGATTTTCGGCGAGCAGTACTTC. Its protein is CASGIFGEQYF.